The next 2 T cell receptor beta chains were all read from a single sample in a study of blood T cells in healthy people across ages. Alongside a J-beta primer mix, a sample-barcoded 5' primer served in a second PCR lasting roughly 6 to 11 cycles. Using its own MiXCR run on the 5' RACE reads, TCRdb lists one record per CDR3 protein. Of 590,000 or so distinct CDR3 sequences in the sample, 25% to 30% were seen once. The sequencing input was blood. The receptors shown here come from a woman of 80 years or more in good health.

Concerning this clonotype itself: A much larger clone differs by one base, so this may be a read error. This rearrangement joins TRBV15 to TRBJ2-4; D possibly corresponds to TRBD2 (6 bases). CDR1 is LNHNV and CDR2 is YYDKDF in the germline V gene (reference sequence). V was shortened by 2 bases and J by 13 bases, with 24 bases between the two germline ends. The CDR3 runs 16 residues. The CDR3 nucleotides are TGTGCCACCAGCAGATCCGCCGGGACGGACTACAATGAGCAGTACTTC. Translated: CATSRSAGTDYNEQYF.

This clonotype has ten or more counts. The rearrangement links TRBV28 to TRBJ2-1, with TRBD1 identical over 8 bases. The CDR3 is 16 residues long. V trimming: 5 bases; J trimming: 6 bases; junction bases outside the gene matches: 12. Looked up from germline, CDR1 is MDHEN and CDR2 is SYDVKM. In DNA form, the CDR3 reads TGTGCCAGCAGTCCCTTTGGGACAGGTGCTTCCAATGAGCAGTTCTTC. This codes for CASSPFGTGASNEQFF.